The clone carrying this TCR beta chain showed up just a few times. Antigen unknown. The sample comes from a study of response to subunit inactivated influenza vaccine. General study points: Authors suggested seasonal influenza vaccinations each recruit few new T cells.

TCRdb used MiXCR to reprocess the RT-PCR reads, holding one entry per CDR3 protein. The sample carries about 650,000 distinct CDR3 sequences, around 13% recorded once. The ends were cut back, 4 bases at V and 5 bases at J, with 15 bases in the middle. Germline CDR1 reads SGHDT; CDR2 reads YYEEEE. The CDR3 spans 15 residues. The sequence derives from a man aged 45 to 65 who received an inactivated influenza vaccine. The sequences come from PBMCs from blood, collected around 15 days before vaccination. The chain couples TRBV5-6 to TRBJ2-2; the D gene could be TRBD1 or TRBD2 (6 bases each). CDR3 sequence reads: CASSVGGLVTGELFF. The CDR3 DNA follows: TGTGCCAGCAGCGTCGGGGGCCTGGTTACCGGGGAGCTGTTTTTT. The full variable domain, in which reference TRBV5-6 and TRBJ2-2 provide the parts outside the CDR3, is DAGVTQSPTHLIKTRGQQVTLRCSPKSGHDTVSWYQQALGQGPQFIFQYYEEEERQRGNFPDRFSGHQFPNYSSELNVNALLLGDSALYLCASSVGGLVTGELFFGEGSRLTVL.